These 30 T cell receptor beta chains were sequenced from one sample in a study of cytomegalovirus exposure and HLA in healthy donors. Clones were sequenced by immunoSEQ multiplex PCR, and TCRdb holds only the in-frame ones, with some missing. The data hold roughly 300,000 clones, with 75% to 90% observed a single time. Sequencing was done on a sample of PBMCs. The receptors were sampled from a woman in her late teens or twenties in good health and CMV-seronegative.

J is TRBJ1-1 and V is TRBV2, with TRBD1 matching 9 bases. This CDR3 contains 13 residues. V trimming: 8 bases; J trimming: 6 bases; junction bases outside the gene matches: 7. Germline CDR1 reads SNHLY; CDR2 reads FYNNEI. CDR3 in DNA: TGTGCCAGCGTACTACAGGGGGCAGCTGAAGCTTTCTTT. This gives the protein CASVLQGAAEAFF.

V and J are TRBV19 and TRBJ1-5, with TRBD1 matching 7 bases. Germline V CDR1 and CDR2: LNHDA, SQIVND (reference sequence). V shed 7 bases and J 0 bases; nucleotides not matched to a gene: 6. The CDR3 is made up of 15 amino acids. This CDR3 is CASNPGQSSNQPQHF. The CDR3 DNA reads as TGTGCCAGTAATCCGGGACAGAGTAGCAATCAGCCCCAGCATTTT.

The chain has TRBV6-4 and TRBJ2-1, with D possibly matching TRBD2 (5 bases). This CDR3 spans 14 amino acids. Trimming shortened V by 5 bases and J by 7 bases, and 15 bases separated the two germline ends. Germline V gives CDR1 MRHNA, CDR2 SNTAGT. The CDR3 nucleotides are TGTGCCAGCAGTCCTTCGGACTGGAGGAATGAGCAGTTCTTC. Translation: CASSPSDWRNEQFF.

This clone appeared a single time. V gene TRBV7-3 combines with J gene TRBJ2-2, with 10 bases lining up with TRBD1. Germline V gene sequence: CDR1 SGHTA, CDR2 FQGTGA. J lost 7 bases, V lost 1 base, and 9 bases had no gene match. There are 17 residues in the CDR3. The CDR3 protein is CASSLKATGTGVGELFF. The CDR3 nucleotides read TGTGCCAGCAGCTTAAAGGCTACCGGGACAGGGGTCGGGGAGCTGTTTTTT.

The chain employs TRBV6-6 and TRBJ1-1; TRBD1 matches 9 bases. CDR3 length: 12 residues. Germline CDR1 and CDR2: MNHNY and SVGAGI (reference sequence). After removal of 6 bases from V and 11 bases from J, the junction contained 7 bases not matched to a gene. The CDR3 sequence is CASRTGQGKAFF. DNA for the CDR3: TGTGCCAGCAGAACCGGACAGGGGAAGGCTTTCTTT.

The genes are TRBV28 and TRBJ1-5, with 7 bases lining up with TRBD1. Germline CDR1 MDHEN, CDR2 SYDVKM. The CDR3 runs to 13 residues. The trim removed 7 bases at V and 6 bases at J, leaving 6 bases unmatched. CDR3 amino acids: CASTRQGTQPQHF. The CDR3 nucleotides read TGTGCCAGCACCCGACAGGGAACTCAGCCCCAGCATTTT.

Worth noting for this clone: Other DNA sequences in this sample translate to the same CDR3. CDR3 nucleotides: TGTGCCAGCAGCTTGGGGCAGAACTATGGCTACACCTTC. Amino acids: CASSLGQNYGYTF. The gene calls are TRBV7-9 and TRBJ1-2, with a possible D match to TRBD1 (5 bases). CDR3 size: 13 residues. V lost 3 bases to trimming and J lost 2 bases, with 7 bases between them. In germline, CDR1 is SEHNR, CDR2 FQNEAQ (reference sequence).

V gene TRBV29-1 combines with J gene TRBJ2-3; weak D call: TRBD2 (5 bases). The V end was cut by 6 bases, the J end by 2 bases, with 24 bases between. Germline CDR1 and CDR2: SQVTM and ANQGSEA. This CDR3 has 17 residues. CDR3 protein: CSVARVVTSGDTDTQYF. The CDR3 nucleotides are TGCAGCGTCGCCCGCGTCGTTACCAGCGGAGACACAGATACGCAGTATTTT.

This clone came up a few times. The chain links TRBV5-6 to TRBJ2-5, with D hard to call. The CDR3 consists of 14 residues. CDR1 and CDR2 (germline): SGHDT, YYEEEE. Trimming removed 0 bases from V and 5 bases from J, with 11 bases in between. The CDR3 region is CASSLGLTQETQYF. The CDR3 DNA sequence: TGTGCCAGCAGCTTGGGCCTTACACAGGAGACCCAGTACTTC.

The rearrangement joins TRBV28 to TRBJ2-7, with 8 bases fitting TRBD2. Unmatched junction bases numbered 15, after V lost 8 bases and J lost 6 bases. This CDR3 is built from 15 residues. CDR1 and CDR2 (germline): MDHEN, SYDVKM. The chain's CDR3 is CASGGGGPPSGEQYF. CDR3 sequence (DNA): TGTGCCAGCGGGGGCGGGGGGCCGCCAAGCGGCGAGCAGTACTTC.

The chain has TRBV5-1 and TRBJ1-4; possibly TRBD1 for D (6 bases). Germline-derived CDR1 and CDR2 are SGHRS and YFSETQ. This CDR3 is 15 amino acids long. Trimming pared 0 bases from V and 7 bases from J, leaving 13 bases between. This CDR3 reads CASSLGQGTSEKLFF. CDR3 in DNA: TGCGCCAGCAGCTTGGGTCAGGGGACCAGTGAAAAACTGTTTTTT.

This clone was seen just once. This sequence joins TRBV14 and TRBJ2-5, with D unresolved. Germline-derived CDR1 and CDR2 are SGHDN and FVKESK. V was pared by 2 bases and J by 0 bases, with 4 bases between. The CDR3 is 13 residues long. The CDR3 coding sequence is TGTGCCAGCAGCCAAAACAACCAAGAGACCCAGTACTTC. Protein sequence: CASSQNNQETQYF.

This chain connects TRBV7-2 to TRBJ1-5; D is undetermined. The V and J ends lost 1 base and 3 bases respectively, with 10 bases between them. The germline gives CDR1 SGHTA, CDR2 FQGNSA. CDR3 length: 15 residues. This CDR3 is CASSLGSGANQPQHF. Here the CDR3 DNA reads TGTGCCAGCAGCTTAGGGTCCGGAGCCAATCAGCCCCAGCATTTT.

J is TRBJ1-1 and V is TRBV20-1; TRBD1 matches 7 bases. The CDR3 is 11 residues long. Trimming cost V 3 bases and J 12 bases; bases outside gene matches: 7. From germline, CDR1 is DFQATT and CDR2 SNEGSKA (reference sequence). The CDR3 DNA is TGCAGTGCTAGTATCAGGGGGGTCCCTTTCTTT. Amino acid sequence: CSASIRGVPFF.

The genes are TRBV4-1 and TRBJ1-5; weak D call: TRBD1 (5 bases). Per germline, CDR1 MGHRA and CDR2 YSYEKL. The CDR3 has 15 residues. The V and J ends lost 0 bases and 4 bases respectively, with 10 bases between them. The DNA of the CDR3 is TGCGCCAGCAGCCAAGATAACCGGGGGAATCAGCCCCAGCATTTT. This gives the protein CASSQDNRGNQPQHF.

This chain joins TRBV4-1 and TRBJ1-5; D call uncertain. CDR3 length: 15 residues. Looked up from germline, CDR1 is MGHRA and CDR2 is YSYEKL. Trimming removed 4 bases at V and 2 bases at J, with 12 bases between. The DNA of the CDR3 is TGCGCCAGCAGCCTCCGGTTGGTCGGCAATCAGCCCCAGCATTTT. Its translation: CASSLRLVGNQPQHF.

This chain joins TRBV5-1 and TRBJ1-2; D perhaps matches TRBD1 (6 bases). This CDR3 region has 15 residues. With 0 bases removed from V and 1 base from J, the gap between germline ends came to 10 bases. CDR1 is SGHRS, CDR2 YFSETQ, per germline. The CDR3 coding sequence is TGCGCCAGCAGCTTGGGGGGGCGCGGTAACTATGGCTACACCTTC. As protein: CASSLGGRGNYGYTF.

The rearrangement uses TRBV6-5 and TRBJ2-3; 10 nucleotides align to TRBD2. CDR1 and CDR2 from the germline V gene are MNHEY and SVGAGI. This CDR3 is built from 16 residues. Trimming removed 0 bases from V and 6 bases from J; junction bases left unmatched: 6. CDR3 amino acids: CASSYSLAGDRDTQYF. The CDR3 DNA sequence: TGTGCCAGCAGTTACTCTCTAGCGGGAGATCGGGATACGCAGTATTTT.

The chain combines TRBV28 with TRBJ2-1; 12 positions agree with TRBD2. The CDR3 is made up of 17 amino acids. With 4 bases clipped from V and 8 bases from J, the junction kept 12 bases outside the gene matches. Germline V gene sequence: CDR1 MDHEN, CDR2 SYDVKM. The CDR3 is CASSSRTSGASKDEQFF. The CDR3 DNA reads TGTGCCAGCAGTTCCCGGACTAGCGGGGCTTCTAAAGATGAGCAGTTCTTC.

V and J are TRBV2 and TRBJ2-3; 10 nucleotides line up with TRBD2. The CDR3 length is 15 residues. In germline, CDR1 is SNHLY, CDR2 FYNNEI. J was trimmed by 1 base and V by 7 bases; bases with no gene match: 5. The CDR3 loop reads CASTPGTSGTDTQYF. As DNA, the CDR3 is TGTGCCAGCACTCCCGGGACTAGCGGCACAGATACGCAGTATTTT.

The chain couples TRBV28 to TRBJ1-1; TRBD1 might be the D (5 bases). V lost 6 bases and J 0 bases, leaving 26 bases between the germline ends. Germline V lookup: CDR1 MDHEN, CDR2 SYDVKM. The CDR3 sequence is 19 residues long. The CDR3 nucleotides are TGTGCCAGCAGCGTTTCCGGGTGGTGGGGGGATGGTATGAACACTGAAGCTTTCTTT. As protein: CASSVSGWWGDGMNTEAFF.

The chain uses TRBV10-1 and TRBJ1-2, with D possibly TRBD1 on 5 matching bases. V was shortened by 3 bases and J by 0 bases, with 17 bases between the two germline ends. The CDR3 sequence is 17 residues long. Per the germline V gene, CDR1 is WNHNN and CDR2 is SYGVQD (reference sequence). The CDR3 DNA reads as TGCGCCAGCAGTGATTTCCCCAGGGTATGCGCTAACTATGGCTACACCTTC. Its translation: CASSDFPRVCANYGYTF.

The gene calls are TRBV27 and TRBJ2-5; 7 nucleotides agree with TRBD2. Trimming cost V 2 bases and J 4 bases; bases outside gene matches: 7. This CDR3 has 15 amino acids. Per the germline V gene, CDR1 is MNHEY and CDR2 is SMNVEV (reference sequence). CDR3 loop: CASSLGAPGGETQYF. The CDR3 bases are TGTGCCAGCAGTTTAGGCGCTCCGGGGGGAGAGACCCAGTACTTC.

V usage is TRBV30 and J usage is TRBJ1-1; D not certain. The germline gives CDR1 GTSNPN, CDR2 SVGIG (reference sequence). The CDR3 spans 16 residues. V lost 4 bases, J lost 5 bases, and 23 bases lay in between. The CDR3 nucleotides are TGTGCCTGGACCCCGGCGCCCAGCGGGCTCGCGACTGAAGCTTTCTTT. Translation gives CAWTPAPSGLATEAFF.

The chain combines TRBV7-7 with TRBJ2-7; 7 bases align to TRBD1. This CDR3 spans 14 amino acids. J gave up 0 bases and V 5 bases, and 4 bases lay outside the gene matches. CDR1 and CDR2 from the germline V gene are SSHAT and FNYEAQ (reference sequence). The DNA for the CDR3 is TGTGCCAGCAGCCCGGGACAGTCCTCCTACGAGCAGTACTTC. Its translation: CASSPGQSSYEQYF.

This clone was seen a handful of times. A junction boundary mismatches the germline segment, possibly from a read error. This chain uses TRBV6-5 with TRBJ1-2; 9 bases map to TRBD1. This CDR3 spans 13 amino acids. Germline V gene data show CDR1 as MNHEY and CDR2 as SVGAGI. The DNA of the CDR3 is TGTACCAGCAGTCCGGGACAGGGTTATGGCTACACCTTC. This sequence encodes CTSSPGQGYGYTF.

The chain uses TRBV5-6 and TRBJ2-1; D not resolved. This CDR3 region has 14 residues. Between the trimmed V and J ends, which lost 4 bases and 4 bases, there was a span of 12 bases. Germline-derived CDR1 and CDR2 are SGHDT and YYEEEE. In DNA form, the CDR3 reads TGTGCCAGCAGCCCCCCGACTGAATACAATGAGCAGTTCTTC. This encodes CASSPPTEYNEQFF.

The V gene is TRBV7-9, the J gene TRBJ2-4; TRBD1 might be the D (6 bases). This CDR3 is built from 16 residues. V gave up 5 bases and J gave up 2 bases, with 16 bases separating them. Germline values: CDR1 SEHNR, CDR2 FQNEAQ (reference sequence). The DNA of the CDR3 is TGTGCCAGCAGCCCTGGGACACTCGTTACCAAAAACATTCAGTACTTC. This gives the protein CASSPGTLVTKNIQYF. Based on the CDR3 plus reference TRBV7-9 and TRBJ2-4, the full variable domain is DTGVSQNPRHKITKRGQNVTFRCDPISEHNRLYWYRQTLGQGPEFLTYFQNEAQLEKSRLLSDRFSAERPKGSFSTLEIQRTEQGDSAMYLCASSPGTLVTKNIQYFGAGTRLSVL.

The count of this clone is one. The V and J genes are TRBV6-5 and TRBJ2-3, with 8 bases lining up with TRBD2. With 7 bases clipped from V and 1 base from J, the junction kept 4 bases outside the gene matches. The length of the CDR3 is 14 residues. Germline V gene lookup returns CDR1 MNHEY and CDR2 SVGAGI. CDR3 in DNA: TGTGCCAGCAAATTACTAGCGGGCACAGATACGCAGTATTTT. Translating it yields CASKLLAGTDTQYF.

V usage is TRBV20-1 and J usage is TRBJ1-1, with a possible D match to TRBD1 (6 bases). This CDR3 contains 11 residues. V lost 5 bases and J 4 bases, leaving 8 bases between the germline ends. CDR1 and CDR2 (germline): DFQATT, SNEGSKA (reference sequence). The CDR3 bases are TGCAGTGCTTGGGACATCACTGAAGCTTTCTTT. Its translation is CSAWDITEAFF.